What follows are 25 T cell receptor beta chains derived from one specimen sequenced in a study of cytomegalovirus exposure and HLA in healthy donors. PCR primers comprised 60 Vbeta and 13 Jbeta primers. Libraries were prepared by immunoSEQ multiplex PCR; TCRdb keeps only in-frame clonotypes and omits some of them. Of about 110,000 clones listed, 81% were seen once; the top ten hold 2.2%. Sequenced input: PBMCs. The receptor set was obtained from a woman aged 30 to 39 in good health and CMV-seronegative.

This rearrangement joins TRBV19 to TRBJ1-2; TRBD1 aligns across 7 bases. Germline lookup yields CDR1 LNHDA and CDR2 SQIVND (reference sequence). The CDR3 has 11 residues. V was pared by 5 bases and J by 8 bases, with 2 bases of the junction left unmatched. The CDR3 loop reads CASSRQGGYTF. In DNA, the CDR3 is TGTGCCAGTAGTCGACAGGGAGGCTACACCTTC.

The rearrangement uses TRBV19 and TRBJ1-5; D is undetermined. V dropped 5 bases and J dropped 0 bases, with 5 bases sitting between them. This CDR3 contains 13 residues. Germline V gene lookup returns CDR1 LNHDA and CDR2 SQIVND (reference sequence). This CDR3 is CASSRVSNQPQHF. The CDR3 DNA reads TGTGCCAGTAGTCGGGTTAGCAATCAGCCCCAGCATTTT.

The chain couples TRBV6-5 to TRBJ1-2, with 7 bases that match TRBD1. Unmatched junction bases numbered 5, after V lost 6 bases and J lost 4 bases. From germline, CDR1 is MNHEY and CDR2 SVGAGI. The CDR3 sequence is 13 residues long. CDR3: CASRETGFYGYTF. Written as DNA, the CDR3 is TGTGCCAGCAGAGAGACAGGGTTCTATGGCTACACCTTC.

The chain has TRBV7-3 and TRBJ2-2, with TRBD2 as a possible D gene (5 bases). The germline V and J ends were trimmed by 5 bases and 3 bases, with 16 bases remaining between them. Germline CDR1 SGHTA, CDR2 FQGTGA. The CDR3 has 16 residues. The CDR3 sequence: CASSPGRTFDTGELFF. CDR3 coding DNA: TGTGCCAGCAGCCCTGGGAGAACCTTCGACACCGGGGAGCTGTTTTTT.

This clone was counted a few times. This chain joins TRBV10-2 and TRBJ2-1; 8 bases line up with TRBD1. Losses at the gene ends were 3 bases for V and 4 bases for J; bases not matched to a gene: 5. CDR1 is WSHSY, CDR2 SAAADI, per germline. The CDR3 is 15 residues long. As DNA, the CDR3 is TGCGCCAGCAGTGAATGGGACAGGAAATACAATGAGCAGTTCTTC. It specifies CASSEWDRKYNEQFF.

This rearrangement joins TRBV10-3 to TRBJ2-7; 8 bases map to TRBD2. The junction had 6 bases not matched to a gene; V was cut back by 5 bases and J by 3 bases. This CDR3 is built from 14 residues. Germline CDR1 and CDR2: ENHRY and SYGVKD. The CDR3 DNA sequence: TGTGCCATCAGTCGAGATAGCGGGATCTACGAGCAGTACTTC. Its translation is CAISRDSGIYEQYF.

The chain couples TRBV7-9 to TRBJ2-7; TRBD2 is a possible D gene (6 bases). V gave up 5 bases and J gave up 9 bases, with 23 bases separating them. Germline V gives CDR1 SEHNR, CDR2 FQNEAQ (reference sequence). CDR3 length equals 15 residues. The CDR3 loop is CASSDGDLSWIRQYF. DNA for the CDR3: TGTGCCAGCAGCGACGGGGACTTATCTTGGATTCGGCAGTACTTC.

V usage is TRBV19 and J usage is TRBJ2-3; TRBD2 agrees at 12 bases. Trimming at V came to 5 bases and at J to 4 bases, leaving 4 bases not matched to a gene. Germline-derived CDR1 and CDR2 are LNHDA and SQIVND (reference sequence). CDR3 length: 15 amino acids. The CDR3 is CASSRLAGVPDTQYF. The DNA of the CDR3 is TGTGCCAGTAGTCGACTAGCGGGAGTCCCAGATACGCAGTATTTT.

The V call is TRBV27, the J call TRBJ2-7, with 7 bases identical to TRBD1. Losses at the gene ends were 4 bases for V and 3 bases for J; bases not matched to a gene: 6. The CDR3 contains 14 residues. Germline CDR1 MNHEY, CDR2 SMNVEV (reference sequence). CDR3 loop: CASSSPGQYYEQYF. Written as DNA, the CDR3 is TGTGCCAGCAGTTCGCCGGGACAGTACTACGAGCAGTACTTC.

The chain recombines TRBV6-5 with TRBJ1-2; D is unresolved. From germline, CDR1 is MNHEY and CDR2 SVGAGI. The CDR3 is 12 amino acids. Trimming cost V 6 bases and J 1 base, with 6 bases left between them. The DNA of the CDR3 is TGTGCCAGCAGAAGAGATAACTATGGCTACACCTTC. This gives the protein CASRRDNYGYTF.

The chain is built from TRBV6-1 and TRBJ1-2; D is unclear. V lost 4 bases, J lost 4 bases, and 13 bases lay in between. This CDR3 comprises 14 residues. The germline V gene encodes CDR1 MNHNS and CDR2 SASEGT. The CDR3 spells CASSAAAVGYGYTF. CDR3 DNA: TGTGCCAGCAGTGCCGCGGCGGTGGGCTATGGCTACACCTTC.

This chain links TRBV4-1 with TRBJ1-5; D uncertain. This CDR3 contains 14 residues. Germline assignment: CDR1 MGHRA and CDR2 YSYEKL. Trimming cost V 0 bases and J 5 bases, with 8 bases left between them. CDR3 sequence (DNA): TGCGCCAGCAGCCAAGATCTCAGGTATCAGCCCCAGCATTTT. Translating gives CASSQDLRYQPQHF.

The chain couples TRBV11-2 to TRBJ2-5; D is undetermined. Germline CDR1 and CDR2: SGHAT and FQNNGV. The CDR3 extends over 15 amino acids. V was cut by 5 bases and J by 0 bases, with 13 bases left in between. The CDR3 coding sequence is TGTGCCAGCAGCCTCCTTATCGGAGACCAAGAGACCCAGTACTTC. Encoded protein: CASSLLIGDQETQYF.

V and J are TRBV5-4 and TRBJ2-3; D possibly corresponds to TRBD1 (6 bases). CDR1 and CDR2 (germline): SGHNT, YYREEE (reference sequence). The V end was cut by 0 bases, the J end by 1 base, with 9 bases between. CDR3 length equals 15 residues. This CDR3 reads CASSLGQAGTDTQYF. CDR3 nucleotides: TGTGCCAGCAGCTTGGGACAGGCGGGCACAGATACGCAGTATTTT.

V is TRBV7-3 and J is TRBJ1-6; D is ambiguous. Germline V gene sequence: CDR1 SGHTA, CDR2 FQGTGA. The V end lost 5 bases, the J end lost 10 bases, and 12 bases lay between the germline ends. This CDR3 has 13 amino acids. CDR3 in DNA: TGTGCCAGCAGCCGGTCAAGCGGGTCACCCCTCCACTTT. Its translation is CASSRSSGSPLHF.

The J gene is TRBJ2-3, the V gene TRBV6-6; TRBD2 might be the D (5 bases). Germline V gene lookup returns CDR1 MNHNY and CDR2 SVGAGI (reference sequence). This CDR3 is 13 amino acids long. The germline V and J ends were trimmed by 8 bases and 4 bases, with 13 bases remaining between them. The DNA of the CDR3 is TGTGCCAGCCGCAGGACGGACTCAGATACGCAGTATTTT. Protein: CASRRTDSDTQYF.

The chain couples TRBV4-2 to TRBJ2-1; D not resolved. Germline-derived CDR1 and CDR2 are LGHNA and YNFKEQ. Trimming took 0 bases from V and 0 from J, leaving 12 bases between them. The CDR3 length is 17 residues. The CDR3 sequence is CASSQEGPEHSYNEQFF. In nucleotides, the CDR3 is TGTGCCAGCAGCCAAGAGGGTCCGGAGCACTCCTACAATGAGCAGTTCTTC.

The chain combines TRBV15 with TRBJ2-5; TRBD2 agrees at 8 bases. CDR3 length: 16 amino acids. Trimming took 1 base from V and 3 from J; bases not matched to a gene: 7. The V gene's germline CDR1 is LNHNV and CDR2 YYDKDF (reference sequence). CDR3 sequence (DNA): TGTGCCACCAGCAGAGGATTTAAGCGGGAGAAAGAGACCCAGTACTTC. Translating gives CATSRGFKREKETQYF.

The chain uses TRBV2 and TRBJ2-7, with a weak D call TRBD1 (5 bases). The CDR3 is 13 amino acids. CDR1 is SNHLY and CDR2 is FYNNEI in the germline V gene. Trimming removed 4 bases from V and 7 bases from J, with 14 bases in between. CDR3 sequence (DNA): TGTGCCAGCAGTGCAGGGTTAGTGGGGGAGCAGTACTTC. Its protein product is CASSAGLVGEQYF.

V is TRBV6-1 and J is TRBJ2-7, with 10 positions matching TRBD2. Germline V gene lookup returns CDR1 MNHNS and CDR2 SASEGT. With 7 bases clipped from V and 6 bases from J, the junction kept 6 bases outside the gene matches. CDR3 length: 13 residues. CDR3 in amino acids: CASIPSGGAEQYF. The CDR3 region has the DNA TGTGCCAGCATCCCAAGCGGGGGGGCCGAGCAGTACTTC.

The chain carries TRBV28 and TRBJ2-1, with a weak D call TRBD2 (6 bases). Trimming took 3 bases from V and 0 from J, leaving 9 bases between them. The CDR3 is 15 amino acids. Germline V gene data show CDR1 as MDHEN and CDR2 as SYDVKM. This chain's CDR3 is CASSFGGNSYNEQFF. The CDR3 DNA is TGTGCCAGCAGTTTTGGGGGGAACTCCTACAATGAGCAGTTCTTC.

The CDR3 sequence is CASSEQGAHGELFF. As DNA, the CDR3 is TGTGCCAGCAGTGAACAGGGGGCTCACGGGGAGCTGTTTTTT. The chain joins TRBV2 to TRBJ2-2; TRBD1 aligns across 8 bases. Germline CDR1 reads SNHLY; CDR2 reads FYNNEI. This CDR3 contains 14 residues. With 2 bases clipped from V and 7 bases from J, the junction kept 3 bases outside the gene matches. Drawing the rest from reference TRBV2 and TRBJ2-2, the complete variable domain is EPEVTQTPSHQVTQMGQEVILRCVPISNHLYFYWYRQILGQKVEFLVSFYNNEISEKSEIFDDQFSVERPDGSNFTLKIRSTKLEDSAMYFCASSEQGAHGELFFGEGSRLTVL.

The CDR3 sequence is CASSRTGSYGGRTEAFF. The DNA of the CDR3 is TGTGCCAGCAGTCGGACAGGCTCCTATGGAGGTAGGACTGAAGCTTTCTTT. The J gene is TRBJ1-1, the V gene TRBV2; 7 bases are shared with TRBD1. With V trimmed by 5 bases and J by 5 bases, 17 bases remained unmatched. The CDR3 has 17 residues. Germline lookup yields CDR1 SNHLY and CDR2 FYNNEI.

This chain uses TRBV6-6 with TRBJ2-3; 9 nucleotides match TRBD1. V shed 5 bases and J 4 bases; nucleotides not matched to a gene: 4. The CDR3 runs to 14 residues. Germline values: CDR1 MNHNY, CDR2 SVGAGI (reference sequence). The CDR3 DNA reads TGTGCCAGCAGTACAGGGGGCAGCGCAGATACGCAGTATTTT. Amino acids: CASSTGGSADTQYF.

The CDR3 nucleotides read TGTGCCAGCAGCCCAAGGGACTTTCCGACAGATACGCAGTATTTT. As protein: CASSPRDFPTDTQYF. The chain uses TRBV28 and TRBJ2-3; TRBD2 might be the D (6 bases). The CDR3 loop spans 15 amino acids. V dropped 6 bases and J dropped 3 bases, with 16 bases sitting between them. Germline V lookup: CDR1 MDHEN, CDR2 SYDVKM. The variable domain in full, with the rest retrieved from reference TRBV28 and TRBJ2-3, is DVKVTQSSRYLVKRTGEKVFLECVQDMDHENMFWYRQDPGLGLRLIYFSYDVKMKEKGDIPEGYSVSREKKERFSLILESASTNQTSMYLCASSPRDFPTDTQYFGPGTRLTVL.